This T cell receptor (beta chain) appears in the sequencing data of a study of lymphopenia after photon versus proton radiotherapy. Whole-study results and caveats: After the lymphocyte nadir, photon-treated repertoires showed oligoclonal expansion, especially of CD8+ Temra cells. Larger post-nadir TCR diversity loss correlated inversely with survival in deceased patients.

The CDR3 totals 14 residues. Trimming removed 2 bases from V and 6 bases from J, with 13 bases in between. CDR1 and CDR2 (germline): KGHSH, LQKENI. Some clones are missing from TCRdb's copy, which holds only in-frame ones; the method was immunoSEQ multiplex PCR. The sample lists about 83,000 clones, about 83% occurring once. As concerns this clone: Its cognate antigen is unknown.

The source is a man aged 60 to 69 with pancreatic cancer. The source was peripheral blood, collected from a patient treated with proton-based radiotherapy. The genes are TRBV18 and TRBJ1-1; D unresolved. CDR3 sequence (DNA): TGTGCCAGCTCACCATACGTCGGGTGGGCTGAAGCTTTCTTT. As protein: CASSPYVGWAEAFF.